This T cell receptor beta chain was profiled in a study of early T cells in non-severe SARS-CoV-2 infection. As for the study in general: Sequenced bulk RNA came from whole blood that was unsorted, and chains were unpaired.

This clonotype was recorded only once. Germline V gene sequence: CDR1 SGHKS, CDR2 YYEKEE (reference sequence). This CDR3 has 11 amino acids. Trimming removed 9 bases at V and 6 bases at J, with 11 bases between. Each cDNA molecule carried a unique molecular identifier. Using its own MiXCR run on the 5' RACE reads, TCRdb lists one record per CDR3 protein. The sample gives about 70,000 distinct CDR3 sequences, roughly 15% of which show up once; 3.9% is in the top ten. The input for sequencing was whole blood, taken at baseline. The source is an adult who was a healthcare worker with PCR-confirmed SARS-CoV-2 infection or an uninfected control (not recorded which). The J gene is TRBJ2-3, the V gene TRBV5-5; D gene uncertain. As DNA, the CDR3 is TGTGCCACCGACCTTTCGGATACGCAGTATTTT. Translated, it gives CATDLSDTQYF.